There are a few counts of the clone carrying this T cell receptor beta chain. The CDR3 consists of 8 residues. Looked up from germline, CDR1 is SQVTM and CDR2 is ANQGSEA. Trimming stripped 4 bases from V and 7 bases from J, with 1 base between. The sample belongs to a study of spatial heterogeneity in lung cancer. Study context: Alpha-chain detections were consistently fewer than beta-chain detections among the sequences. The library had UMIs, and each TCR and UMI pair averaged more than ten raw reads.

The time point here: blood at routine non-recurrence follow-up after resection. Whole RNA was taken from tumor, nontumor lung or frozen PBMC; it was then sequenced unsorted. TCRdb passed the 5' RACE reads through MiXCR, listing each CDR3 protein once. The sample carries approximately 70,000 distinct CDR3 sequences, about 8.2% recorded once. J is TRBJ1-2 and V is TRBV29-1; D not certain. This material consisted of PBMCs, taken at follow-up. This TCR was sampled from a female donor with early-stage non-small cell lung cancer. The CDR3 nucleotides read TGCAGCGTTGGTGGCTACACCTTC. Translated, it gives CSVGGYTF.